The T cell receptor (beta chain) under discussion was sequenced for a study of radiation and T cells in renal cell carcinoma. Time point described: baseline pretreatment blood. Treatment in this sample: 15 Gy SBRT to primary tumor, nephrectomy 4 weeks later. The patient's renal cell carcinoma had clear cell pathology. This CDR3 spans 16 amino acids. After removal of 2 bases from V and 8 bases from J, the junction contained 8 bases not matched to a gene. CDR1 and CDR2 from the germline V gene are MDHEN and SYDVKM. This clone occurred once. The method was immunoSEQ multiplex PCR; TCRdb's version includes in-frame clones alone and lacks a portion of them. The table records 150,000 or so clones, around 90% of them present only once.

The receptor's source is a woman in her 70s with renal cell carcinoma. This chain uses TRBV28 with TRBJ2-1; 11 bases line up with TRBD2. Sequencing was performed on blood, taken from a patient whose treatment included radiotherapy and nephrectomy. The CDR3 loop reads CASSLISGGAKDEQFF. The DNA of the CDR3 is TGTGCCAGCAGTTTAATTAGCGGGGGGGCTAAGGATGAGCAGTTCTTC.